The T cell receptor (beta chain) described here comes from a study of T-cell reconstitution after alpha-beta-depleted transplantation in children. CDR3 length equals 16 residues. Deletions cut 0 bases from V and 9 bases from J, with 18 bases between. Germline V gene lookup returns CDR1 LGHNA and CDR2 YSLEER. This clonotype was seen ten or more times. TCRbeta library construction was performed incorporating unique molecular identifiers. TCRdb recomputed calls from the PCR reads with MiXCR, one row per CDR3 protein. The sample yields 300,000 to 400,000 distinct CDR3 sequences, roughly 13% seen once. The chain is built from TRBV4-3 and TRBJ2-1; unclear D gene. This sample comprised PBMCs, obtained from the stem cell graft. The TCR originated in a human donor who donated a stem cell graft to a child with Fanconi anemia. The CDR3 bases are TGCGCCAGCAGCCAAGATTTCGAAGGGTACAATGGTGAGCAGTTCTTC. Residues: CASSQDFEGYNGEQFF.